The present entry profiles one T cell receptor beta chain with its context. These data originate in a study of blood T cell repertoires in COVID-19. Study details: Samples taken during acute and convalescent COVID-19 were collected in the United States, Italy and Spain.

Methods used by the authors: Reference gene primer amplification gave estimated nucleated cell counts. The repertoire was sequenced with immunoSEQ multiplex PCR; TCRdb's copy has only in-frame clones and lacks some. Clone size and V and J calls were adopted from that table, with D and trimming inferred from the DNA. The sample carries 300,000 to 400,000 clones, approximately 89% recorded once. There are 11 residues in the CDR3. CDR1 is GTSNPN, CDR2 SVGIG, per germline (reference sequence). Trimming cost V 5 bases and J 4 bases, with 9 bases left between them. The sequenced sample was peripheral blood. The chain has TRBV30 and TRBJ2-7, with D possibly matching TRBD2 (5 bases). The TCR was taken from a woman between 45 and 60 years old who had recovered from COVID-19. The CDR3 sequence is CAWGLAYEQYF. In DNA, the CDR3 is TGTGCCTGGGGTCTAGCATACGAGCAGTACTTC. Filled out from reference TRBV30 and TRBJ2-7, the complete variable domain reads SQTIHQWPATLVQPVGSPLSLECTVEGTSNPNLYWYRQAAGRGLQLLFYSVGIGQISSEVPQNLSASRPQDRQFILSSKKLLLSDSGFYLCAWGLAYEQYFGPGTRLTVT.